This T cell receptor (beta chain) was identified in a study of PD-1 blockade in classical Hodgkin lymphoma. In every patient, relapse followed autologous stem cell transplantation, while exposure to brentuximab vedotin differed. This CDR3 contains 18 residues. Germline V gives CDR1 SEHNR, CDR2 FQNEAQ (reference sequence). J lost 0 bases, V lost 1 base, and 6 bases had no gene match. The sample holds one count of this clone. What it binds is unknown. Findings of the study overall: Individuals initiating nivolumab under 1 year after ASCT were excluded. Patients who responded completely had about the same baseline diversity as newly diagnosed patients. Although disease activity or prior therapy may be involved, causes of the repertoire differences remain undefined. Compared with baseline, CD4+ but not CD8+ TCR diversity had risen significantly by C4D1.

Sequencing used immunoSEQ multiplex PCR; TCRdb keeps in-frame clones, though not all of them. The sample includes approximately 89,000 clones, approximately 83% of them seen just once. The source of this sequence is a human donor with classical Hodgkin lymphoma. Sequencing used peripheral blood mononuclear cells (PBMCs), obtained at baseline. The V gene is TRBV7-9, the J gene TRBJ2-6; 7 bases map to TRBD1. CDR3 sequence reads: CASSLVAGGGSGANVLTF. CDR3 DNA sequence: TGTGCCAGCAGCTTAGTCGCAGGGGGTGGCTCTGGGGCCAACGTCCTGACTTTC.